A selection of T cell receptor beta chains follows, all from one sample in a study of control samples from healthy donors and cancer patients. Sequencing was performed with immunoSEQ multiplex PCR; in TCRdb, only in-frame clones are kept and a portion is missing. The sample holds roughly 76,000 clones; about 95% are singletons and the top ten take 6.2%. Sequencing was performed on blood. The source of these receptors is a woman in her 40s in good health. Both conserved end residues are part of each CDR3. Each record gives: clone size, J gene, D gene, CDR3 length, V gene, CDR3 protein, CDR3 DNA. D genes are given only for firm matches. Not all rows give a size; the values are once, few, many and, for expanded clones, a class.

size: NA
J: TRBJ2-4
D: NA
length: 18
V: TRBV6-2/TRBV6-3
CDR3: CASSHRGGGALAKNIQYF
DNA: TGTGCCAGCAGCCACCGAGGTGGGGGGGCTTTGGCCAAAAACATTCAGTACTTC

size: NA
J: TRBJ1-5
D: NA
length: 15
V: TRBV29-1
CDR3: CSVTQGAGFNQPQHF
DNA: TGCAGCGTGACACAGGGTGCAGGGTTTAATCAGCCCCAGCATTTT

size: NA
J: TRBJ1-2
D: TRBD1
length: 13
V: TRBV12-3/TRBV12-4
CDR3: CASTWGQGYGYTF
DNA: TGTGCCAGCACGTGGGGACAGGGCTACGGCTACACCTTC

size: NA
J: TRBJ2-7
D: NA
length: 13
V: TRBV7-9
CDR3: CASSEGPAYEQYF
DNA: TGTGCCAGCAGTGAGGGGCCGGCCTACGAGCAGTACTTC

size: NA
J: TRBJ1-2
D: NA
length: 13
V: TRBV30
CDR3: CAWSALGDYGYTF
DNA: TGTGCCTGGAGTGCCCTAGGCGACTATGGCTACACCTTC

size: NA
J: TRBJ1-4
D: NA
length: 13
V: TRBV18
CDR3: CASSPLGGEKLFF
DNA: TGTGCCAGCTCACCCCTGGGCGGTGAAAAACTGTTTTTT

size: NA
J: TRBJ1-2
D: NA
length: 12
V: TRBV6-2/TRBV6-3
CDR3: CASSSRPYGYTF
DNA: TGTGCCAGCAGTTCCCGGCCCTATGGCTACACCTTC

size: NA
J: TRBJ2-7
D: NA
length: 15
V: TRBV7-8
CDR3: CASSLARTKLYEQYF
DNA: TGTGCCAGCAGCTTAGCCCGGACTAAACTCTACGAGCAGTACTTC

size: NA
J: TRBJ2-3
D: NA
length: 15
V: TRBV7-7
CDR3: CASSPGWGSTDTQYF
DNA: TGTGCTAGCAGCCCAGGGTGGGGTAGCACAGATACGCAGTATTTT

size: NA
J: TRBJ2-1
D: TRBD1
length: 16
V: TRBV18
CDR3: CASSPNWDRGANEQFF
DNA: TGTGCCAGCTCACCCAATTGGGACAGGGGGGCCAATGAGCAGTTCTTC

size: NA
J: TRBJ1-5
D: NA
length: 13
V: TRBV25-1
CDR3: CASSGAGLPPQHF
DNA: TGTGCCAGCAGTGGAGCAGGGCTGCCGCCCCAGCATTTT

size: NA
J: TRBJ2-7
D: NA
length: 12
V: TRBV11-2
CDR3: CASSLASYEQYF
DNA: TGTGCCAGCAGCTTAGCTTCCTACGAGCAGTACTTC

size: NA
J: TRBJ2-5
D: NA
length: 14
V: TRBV3-1/TRBV3-2
CDR3: CASSQWAYQETQYF
DNA: TGTGCCAGCAGCCAGTGGGCCTACCAAGAGACCCAGTACTTC

size: NA
J: TRBJ2-1
D: TRBD1
length: 15
V: TRBV6-5
CDR3: CASRQGVSSYNEQFF
DNA: TGTGCCAGCAGACAGGGGGTTAGCTCCTACAATGAGCAGTTCTTC

size: NA
J: TRBJ1-5
D: NA
length: 16
V: TRBV19
CDR3: CASRPHRGRTNQPQHF
DNA: TGTGCCAGTAGGCCCCACCGGGGTAGGACGAATCAGCCCCAGCATTTT

size: NA
J: TRBJ1-2
D: NA
length: 16
V: TRBV1
CDR3: CTSSQDPAPYNYGYTF
DNA: TGCACCAGCAGCCAAGATCCGGCACCTTATAACTATGGCTACACCTTC

size: NA
J: TRBJ2-1
D: TRBD2
length: 13
V: TRBV10-3
CDR3: CAIRGGGGSWQFF
DNA: TGTGCCATCCGGGGGGGCGGGGGGTCATGGCAGTTCTTC

size: NA
J: TRBJ2-7
D: TRBD2
length: 15
V: TRBV7-8
CDR3: CASSFPLAGVYEQYF
DNA: TGTGCCAGCAGCTTCCCACTAGCGGGTGTTTACGAGCAGTACTTC

size: NA
J: TRBJ1-2
D: NA
length: 15
V: TRBV5-5
CDR3: CASSFRTDPLNGYTF
DNA: TGTGCCAGCAGCTTTCGGACAGATCCCCTTAATGGCTACACCTTC

size: NA
J: TRBJ2-2
D: NA
length: 17
V: TRBV27
CDR3: CASSSSGVSGYTGELFF
DNA: TGTGCCAGCAGTTCCTCTGGGGTTAGCGGATACACCGGGGAGCTGTTTTTT

size: NA
J: TRBJ2-7
D: TRBD1
length: 13
V: TRBV2
CDR3: CASSRDSSYEQYF
DNA: TGTGCCAGCAGTAGGGACAGCTCCTACGAGCAGTACTTC

size: NA
J: TRBJ1-2
D: TRBD1
length: 15
V: TRBV4-3
CDR3: CASSQDGTGVYGYTF
DNA: TGCGCCAGCAGCCAAGATGGGACAGGGGTCTATGGCTACACCTTC

size: NA
J: TRBJ1-1
D: TRBD1
length: 15
V: TRBV5-1
CDR3: CASSLVGTENTEAFF
DNA: TGCGCCAGCAGCTTGGTTGGGACAGAGAACACTGAAGCTTTCTTT

size: NA
J: TRBJ1-1
D: NA
length: 13
V: TRBV18
CDR3: CASSPGRTVEAFF
DNA: TGTGCCAGCTCACCTGGCCGGACGGTTGAAGCTTTCTTT

size: NA
J: TRBJ2-3
D: TRBD2
length: 16
V: TRBV5-1
CDR3: CASRVLGRGGTDTQYF
DNA: TGCGCCAGCAGGGTTTTAGGGCGGGGGGGCACAGATACGCAGTATTTT

size: NA
J: TRBJ1-6
D: NA
length: 13
V: TRBV7-2
CDR3: CASSFGYGSPLHF
DNA: TGTGCCAGCAGCTTCGGGTATGGTTCACCCCTCCACTTT

size: NA
J: TRBJ2-1
D: TRBD1
length: 15
V: TRBV25-1
CDR3: CASSEGDRDYNEQFF
DNA: TGTGCCAGCAGTGAAGGGGACAGAGATTACAATGAGCAGTTCTTC

size: NA
J: TRBJ2-1
D: TRBD1
length: 15
V: TRBV9
CDR3: CASSVGGTGEYEQFF
DNA: TGTGCCAGCAGCGTAGGGGGGACAGGAGAATATGAGCAGTTCTTC

size: NA
J: TRBJ2-5
D: TRBD2
length: 16
V: TRBV28
CDR3: CASSLVRRGGQETQYF
DNA: TGTGCCAGCAGTTTGGTCCGACGGGGGGGTCAAGAGACCCAGTACTTC

size: NA
J: TRBJ1-5
D: NA
length: 16
V: TRBV30
CDR3: CAWGNGESVSNQPQHF
DNA: TGTGCCTGGGGGAATGGGGAATCGGTGAGCAATCAGCCCCAGCATTTT

size: few
J: TRBJ2-1
D: TRBD2
length: 16
V: TRBV28
CDR3: CASSLGTRGGGNEQFF
DNA: TGTGCCAGCAGTTTGGGCACCCGGGGGGGCGGAAATGAGCAGTTCTTC

size: once
J: TRBJ2-1
D: TRBD2
length: 17
V: TRBV7-9
CDR3: CASSLVDPSGDDNEQFF
DNA: TGTGCCAGCAGCTTAGTTGATCCTAGCGGGGACGACAATGAGCAGTTCTTC

size: NA
J: TRBJ2-5
D: NA
length: 14
V: TRBV6-5
CDR3: CASRIGREPGTQYF
DNA: TGTGCCAGCAGAATAGGACGGGAGCCAGGGACCCAGTACTTC

size: few
J: TRBJ1-1
D: NA
length: 12
V: TRBV11-1
CDR3: CASSFGLGEAFF
DNA: TGTGCCAGCAGCTTCGGACTGGGTGAAGCTTTCTTT

size: NA
J: TRBJ1-1
D: TRBD1
length: 15
V: TRBV12-5
CDR3: CASGVGQGENTEAFF
DNA: TGTGCTAGTGGTGTGGGACAGGGAGAGAACACTGAAGCTTTCTTT